These T cell receptor beta chains were read from a single sample in a study of T cell repertoires in cytomegalovirus infection. These receptors have no known antigen. TCRdb re-called the reads with MiXCR, one entry per CDR3 protein. The sample lists 50,000 or so distinct CDR3 sequences, around 20% occurring once. This material consisted of CD8+ T cells from cultured PBMCs, taken from culture after CMV antigen stimulation. These TCRs come from a human donor in good health (CMV status not recorded). Some clones in this sample may be carry-over from other donors' samples. Both conserved end residues are part of each CDR3. Clone size is not always given. Where it is, it says once, few, many or a class for expanded clones.

CDR3 protein: CASSIGSSFYEQYF; CDR3 length: 14; J gene: TRBJ2-7; V gene: TRBV19; clone size: few
CDR3 protein: CASSQIETDHYEQYF; CDR3 length: 15; J gene: TRBJ2-7; V gene: TRBV7-8; clone size: few
CDR3 protein: CASSYSPQNGQYF; CDR3 length: 13; J gene: TRBJ2-7; V gene: TRBV6-6; clone size: many
CDR3 protein: CASSLWRAEAFF; CDR3 length: 12; J gene: TRBJ1-1; V gene: TRBV28; clone size: many
CDR3 protein: CASSQVSRTEAFF; CDR3 length: 13; J gene: TRBJ1-1; V gene: TRBV4-1; clone size: NA
CDR3 protein: CASSFRGAMREQFF; CDR3 length: 14; J gene: TRBJ2-1; V gene: TRBV11-1; clone size: few
CDR3 protein: CASGQGAYGYTF; CDR3 length: 12; J gene: TRBJ1-2; V gene: TRBV9; clone size: few
CDR3 protein: CATSDLGGVEQFF; CDR3 length: 13; J gene: TRBJ2-1; V gene: TRBV24-1; clone size: NA
CDR3 protein: CASSLFLGPAGELFF; CDR3 length: 15; J gene: TRBJ2-2; V gene: TRBV7-2; clone size: few
CDR3 protein: CASSFWGSYNEQFF; CDR3 length: 14; J gene: TRBJ2-1; V gene: TRBV12-3/TRBV12-4; clone size: NA
CDR3 protein: CASTDLGNQPQHF; CDR3 length: 13; J gene: TRBJ1-5; V gene: TRBV19; clone size: once
CDR3 protein: CASSLGTSAIQETQYF; CDR3 length: 16; J gene: TRBJ2-5; V gene: TRBV28; clone size: NA
CDR3 protein: CASSPGTSGSRDIQYF; CDR3 length: 16; J gene: TRBJ2-4; V gene: TRBV7-6; clone size: few
CDR3 protein: CASSQEAGVVETQYF; CDR3 length: 15; J gene: TRBJ2-5; V gene: TRBV4-1; clone size: NA
CDR3 protein: CARRKVTFGNTEAFF; CDR3 length: 15; J gene: TRBJ1-1; V gene: TRBV6-2/TRBV6-3; clone size: NA
CDR3 protein: CTLGGGNSPLHF; CDR3 length: 12; J gene: TRBJ1-6; V gene: TRBV29-1; clone size: few
CDR3 protein: CASSPTQNRGPEAFF; CDR3 length: 15; J gene: TRBJ1-1; V gene: TRBV5-1; clone size: NA